This T cell receptor (beta chain) came from a study of technical replicates of blood from a few donors. Trimming shortened V by 0 bases and J by 13 bases, and 10 bases separated the two germline ends. This CDR3 is 12 amino acids long. The germline CDR1 and CDR2 sequences are MNHEY and SVGAGI. Libraries were prepared by immunoSEQ multiplex PCR; TCRdb keeps only in-frame clonotypes and omits some of them. In the table there are around 78,000 clones, approximately 93% of which are singletons. Sequencing input: T cells isolated from PBMCs. The chain couples TRBV6-5 to TRBJ2-1; D remains ambiguous. This TCR was sampled from a human donor in good health. The DNA for the CDR3 is TGTGCCAGCAGTTACTCGAGGCTTCTTCAGTTCTTC. Amino acid sequence: CASSYSRLLQFF.